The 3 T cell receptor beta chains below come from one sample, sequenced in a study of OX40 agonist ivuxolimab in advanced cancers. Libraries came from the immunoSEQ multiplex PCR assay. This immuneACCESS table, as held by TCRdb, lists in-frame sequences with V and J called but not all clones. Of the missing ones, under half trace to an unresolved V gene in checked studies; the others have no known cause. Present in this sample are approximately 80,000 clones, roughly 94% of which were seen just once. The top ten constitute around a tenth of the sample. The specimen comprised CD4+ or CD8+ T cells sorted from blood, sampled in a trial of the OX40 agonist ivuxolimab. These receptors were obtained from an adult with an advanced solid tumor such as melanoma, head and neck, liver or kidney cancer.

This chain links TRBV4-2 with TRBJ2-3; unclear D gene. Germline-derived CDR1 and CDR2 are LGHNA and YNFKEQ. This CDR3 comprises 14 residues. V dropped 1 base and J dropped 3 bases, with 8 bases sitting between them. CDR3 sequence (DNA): TGTGCCAGCAGCCAAGTAGAGCAGACAGATACGCAGTATTTT. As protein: CASSQVEQTDTQYF.

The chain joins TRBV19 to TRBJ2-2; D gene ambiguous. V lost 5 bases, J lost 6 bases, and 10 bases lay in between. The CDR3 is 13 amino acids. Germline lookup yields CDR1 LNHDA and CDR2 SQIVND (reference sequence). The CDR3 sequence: CASSWTGAGELFF. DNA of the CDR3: TGTGCCAGTAGTTGGACCGGTGCCGGGGAGCTGTTTTTT.

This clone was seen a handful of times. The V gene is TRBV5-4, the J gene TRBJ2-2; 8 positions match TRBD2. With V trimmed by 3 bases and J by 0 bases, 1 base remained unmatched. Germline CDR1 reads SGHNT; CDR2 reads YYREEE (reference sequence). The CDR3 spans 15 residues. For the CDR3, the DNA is TGTGCCAGCAGCTCAGCGGGGGCGAACACCGGGGAGCTGTTTTTT. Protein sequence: CASSSAGANTGELFF.